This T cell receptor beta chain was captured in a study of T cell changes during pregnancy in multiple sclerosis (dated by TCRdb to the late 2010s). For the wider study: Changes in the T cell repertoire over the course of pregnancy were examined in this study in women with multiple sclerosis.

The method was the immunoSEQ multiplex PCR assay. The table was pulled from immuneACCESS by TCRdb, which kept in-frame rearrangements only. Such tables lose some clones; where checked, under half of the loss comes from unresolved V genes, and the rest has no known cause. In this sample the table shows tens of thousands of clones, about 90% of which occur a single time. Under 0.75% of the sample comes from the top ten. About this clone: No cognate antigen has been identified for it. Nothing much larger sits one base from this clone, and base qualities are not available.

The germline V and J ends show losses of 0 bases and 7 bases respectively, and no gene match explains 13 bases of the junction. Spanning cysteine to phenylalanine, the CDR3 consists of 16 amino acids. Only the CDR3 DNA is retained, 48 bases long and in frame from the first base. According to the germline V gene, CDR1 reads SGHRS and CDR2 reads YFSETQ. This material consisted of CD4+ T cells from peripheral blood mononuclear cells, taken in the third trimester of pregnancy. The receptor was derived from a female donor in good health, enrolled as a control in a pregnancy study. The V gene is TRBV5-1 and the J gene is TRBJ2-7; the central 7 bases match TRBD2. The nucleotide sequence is TGCGCCAGCAGCTTGGAGACGAGGTCCTCCGGGGGGGAGCAGTACTTC. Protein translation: CASSLETRSSGGEQYF.